These T cell receptor beta chains were read from a single sample in a study of blood T cell repertoires in COVID-19. The assay was immunoSEQ multiplex PCR, and TCRdb's table has in-frame clones only and misses some. The table records 250,000 to 350,000 clones, around 90% of them present only once. Sequencing was done on a sample of PBMCs or T cells enriched from blood (not recorded which). All receptors come from a woman in her twenties or thirties who had recovered from COVID-19. CDR3s include the opening cysteine and the closing phenylalanine or tryptophan. The D gene is left open where the match is weak. The size of a clone is reported for some rows only, either as once, few or many, or as a class for expanded clones.

DNA | CDR3 | J | size | V | D
TGTGCCAGCAGTTCCCTGGGACAGGGGAGAAACACCATATATTTT | CASSSLGQGRNTIYF | TRBJ1-3 | . | TRBV28 | TRBD1
TGTGCCAGCAGTGCGGATAGCGGGAGTGGAGATACGCAGTATTTT | CASSADSGSGDTQYF | TRBJ2-3 | . | TRBV2 | TRBD2
TGTGCCAGTGGAACAGGGAGTCAGCCCCAGCATTTT | CASGTGSQPQHF | TRBJ1-5 | . | TRBV12-3/TRBV12-4 | .
TGTGCCAGCAGCCTATGGACAGGGGACTACGAGCAGTACTTC | CASSLWTGDYEQYF | TRBJ2-7 | . | TRBV5-5 | TRBD1
TGTGCCAGCAGCCCGTTGTCCGGGGAGCTGTTTTTT | CASSPLSGELFF | TRBJ2-2 | . | TRBV7-8 | .
TGTGCCAGCAGCCTCGGACAGTTCTACACCTTC | CASSLGQFYTF | TRBJ1-2 | . | TRBV7-9 | .
TGTGCCAGCAGGTACTTTAGCGGAGTCTCCTACAATGAGCAGTTCTTC | CASRYFSGVSYNEQFF | TRBJ2-1 | . | TRBV7-3 | .
TGTGCCAGCAGCTTCGGTGGCGGGGGCAGTGGAACCGGGGAGCTGTTTTTT | CASSFGGGGSGTGELFF | TRBJ2-2 | . | TRBV5-4 | .
TGTGCCAGCAGCCAAGATCTAAGCGGATCCTACAATGAGCAGTTCTTC | CASSQDLSGSYNEQFF | TRBJ2-1 | . | TRBV4-2 | .
TGTGCCAGCAGTATAACAGGCAATCAGCCCCAGCATTTT | CASSITGNQPQHF | TRBJ1-5 | . | TRBV12-3/TRBV12-4 | .
TGTGCCAGCAGCCGCGGGGATGGTACCACCACTGAAGCTTTCTTT | CASSRGDGTTTEAFF | TRBJ1-1 | . | TRBV28 | .
TGTGCCAGCAGTTCAAGAGTGAACACTGAAGCTTTCTTT | CASSSRVNTEAFF | TRBJ1-1 | . | TRBV12-3/TRBV12-4 | .
TGTGCCAGCACTCTCGGACAGGGGGGCAATCAGCCCCAGCATTTT | CASTLGQGGNQPQHF | TRBJ1-5 | . | TRBV6-5 | TRBD1
TGTGCCAGTACCCGGGGGGGAGTCGGAACAGATACGCAGTATTTT | CASTRGGVGTDTQYF | TRBJ2-3 | . | TRBV19 | TRBD2
TGCGCCAGCAGTGAGTCGGTCAGGGGGCTTGATTCACCCCTCCACTTT | CASSESVRGLDSPLHF | TRBJ1-6 | . | TRBV10-2 | TRBD1
TGTGCCAGCAGTCAACAGGGAACTGGAAACACCATATATTTT | CASSQQGTGNTIYF | TRBJ1-3 | . | TRBV27 | .
TGTGCCAGCAGTTACTCACTAGTGCCTGAGCAGTTCTTC | CASSYSLVPEQFF | TRBJ2-1 | . | TRBV6-2/TRBV6-3 | .
TGTGCCAGCAGCCAAGTAGTAGGGGCAGTCGAGCAGTACTTC | CASSQVVGAVEQYF | TRBJ2-7 | . | TRBV14 | .
TGTGCCAGCAGTCAACCACAGGGATTTGCCTACGAGCAGTACTTC | CASSQPQGFAYEQYF | TRBJ2-7 | . | TRBV28 | .
TGTGCCAGCAGTTACTCGAACAGGGGGCGGGAGCTGTTTTTT | CASSYSNRGRELFF | TRBJ2-2 | . | TRBV6-5 | TRBD1
TGTGCCAGCAGCTTGGCGGGACTAGTCTCCTACGAGCAGTACTTC | CASSLAGLVSYEQYF | TRBJ2-7 | . | TRBV5-4 | TRBD2
TGTGCCAGCAGCCCCGCCGGGACAGGGCTGCTTTATGGCTACACCTTC | CASSPAGTGLLYGYTF | TRBJ1-2 | . | TRBV7-8 | TRBD1
TGTGCCAGTAGTACAGGGGAGTTTGCTCAGCCCCAGCATTTT | CASSTGEFAQPQHF | TRBJ1-5 | . | TRBV19 | .
TGTGCCAGCAGCTTCCGGACAGGCTCTGACACTGAAGCTTTCTTT | CASSFRTGSDTEAFF | TRBJ1-1 | . | TRBV11-2 | TRBD1
TGTGCCAGCAGTACCGGGGGGGAGACCGGGGAGCTGTTTTTT | CASSTGGETGELFF | TRBJ2-2 | . | TRBV7-3 | TRBD2
TGTGCCAGCAGTTTACGCGGTGTGGGGCGGGAGGGCCACTACAATGAGCAGTTCTTC | CASSLRGVGREGHYNEQFF | TRBJ2-1 | . | TRBV28 | TRBD2
TGTGCCAGCAGCTTAGAGGGAGGACCCTACAATGAGCAGTTCTTC | CASSLEGGPYNEQFF | TRBJ2-1 | . | TRBV7-2 | .
TGTGCCACCAGCAGAGGAAGTGGGGGGTCGTCGAATAATTCACCCCTCCACTTT | CATSRGSGGSSNNSPLHF | TRBJ1-6 | . | TRBV15 | .
TGTGCCAGCAGTTACTCCGGTGGCTATAATTCACCCCTCCACTTT | CASSYSGGYNSPLHF | TRBJ1-6 | once | TRBV6-6 | .
TGTGCCAGCAGCTTAGGGCAGAGCTCAGGGGAGCAGTACTTC | CASSLGQSSGEQYF | TRBJ2-7 | . | TRBV7-8 | .
TGTGCCAGCAGCGTAGGATTAAAACTAGCGGGGAACACCGGGGAGCTGTTTTTT | CASSVGLKLAGNTGELFF | TRBJ2-2 | . | TRBV9 | TRBD2
TGTGCCAGCAGCCCTCGGGACAGGGGGAATCAGCCCCAGCATTTT | CASSPRDRGNQPQHF | TRBJ1-5 | . | TRBV27 | TRBD1
TGTGCCAGCAGTACGGACAGGGGGCATTCACCCCTCCACTTT | CASSTDRGHSPLHF | TRBJ1-6 | . | TRBV6-5 | TRBD1
TGTGCCAGCAGTTATAGCCTAAGACAGGCTTCCGAGCAGTACTTC | CASSYSLRQASEQYF | TRBJ2-7 | . | TRBV6-5 | .
TGTGCCACCAGCCGACAGGCAAACTCTGGAAACACCATATATTTT | CATSRQANSGNTIYF | TRBJ1-3 | . | TRBV10-3 | .
TGTGCCAGCAGCCACACCAGATTCGCGAGTAGCGGGGGTTCCTACGAGCAGTACTTC | CASSHTRFASSGGSYEQYF | TRBJ2-7 | . | TRBV11-2 | TRBD2
TGTGCCAGCAGTTCCGTCTCCGGGACTAGGGGCACAGATACGCAGTATTTT | CASSSVSGTRGTDTQYF | TRBJ2-3 | once | TRBV28 | TRBD2
TGCGCCAGCAGACTCGACAGACCCTACGAGCAGTACTTC | CASRLDRPYEQYF | TRBJ2-7 | . | TRBV5-1 | .
TGTGCCAGCAGTTCAGACACCTGGGAGACCCAGTACTTC | CASSSDTWETQYF | TRBJ2-5 | . | TRBV28 | .
TGTGCCACCAGTGACCGGACAGGGACGGACGAGCAGTACTTC | CATSDRTGTDEQYF | TRBJ2-7 | . | TRBV24-1 | TRBD1
TGTGCCAGCAGTTTTAGAGGGGGCGGTCAGCCCCAGCATTTT | CASSFRGGGQPQHF | TRBJ1-5 | . | TRBV28 | TRBD1
TGTGCCAGCAGCTTGGCGGGATTTAACTATGGCTACACCTTC | CASSLAGFNYGYTF | TRBJ1-2 | . | TRBV7-8 | .
TGCGCCAGCAGCCAAACAGGGTCCGGGGCCAACGTCCTGACTTTC | CASSQTGSGANVLTF | TRBJ2-6 | . | TRBV4-3 | .
TGTGCCAGCAGCCCTAGGACTAGCGGCCCCAGGGGCAATGAGCAGTTCTTC | CASSPRTSGPRGNEQFF | TRBJ2-1 | . | TRBV7-9 | TRBD2
TGTGCCAGCACGACTAGCGGGAGCAATGAGCAGTTCTTC | CASTTSGSNEQFF | TRBJ2-1 | . | TRBV6-5 | TRBD2
TGTGCCAGCAGTTTCGAAGTGGCTTACGGCTACACCTTC | CASSFEVAYGYTF | TRBJ1-2 | . | TRBV28 | .